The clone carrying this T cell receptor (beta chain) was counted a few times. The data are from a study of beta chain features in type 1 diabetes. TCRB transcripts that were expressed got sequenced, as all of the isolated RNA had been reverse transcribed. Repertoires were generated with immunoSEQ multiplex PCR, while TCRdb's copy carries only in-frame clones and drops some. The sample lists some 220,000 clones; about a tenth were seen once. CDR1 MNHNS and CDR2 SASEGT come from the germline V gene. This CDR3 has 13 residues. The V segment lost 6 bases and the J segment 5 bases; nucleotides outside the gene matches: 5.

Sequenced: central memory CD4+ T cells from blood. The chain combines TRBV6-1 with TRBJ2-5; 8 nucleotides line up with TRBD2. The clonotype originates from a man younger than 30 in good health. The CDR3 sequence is CASRGTSWETQYF. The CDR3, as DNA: TGTGCCAGCAGGGGGACTAGTTGGGAGACCCAGTACTTC.